A single sample is the source of the 10 T cell receptor beta chains below, sequenced in a study of control samples from healthy donors and cancer patients. Repertoires were generated with immunoSEQ multiplex PCR, while TCRdb's copy carries only in-frame clones and drops some. The top ten hold 2.3% of the sample, which has some 110,000 clones, around 90% seen once. The source material was blood. The receptors shown here come from a woman aged 70 to 79 in good health.

The gene calls are TRBV19 and TRBJ2-5; 8 bases are shared with TRBD2. V shed 4 bases and J 5 bases; nucleotides not matched to a gene: 9. Germline loops: CDR1 LNHDA, CDR2 SQIVND (reference sequence). The CDR3 has 15 amino acids. CDR3 protein: CASSSGGTTGETQYF. The CDR3, as DNA: TGTGCCAGTAGTAGCGGGGGGACCACGGGGGAGACCCAGTACTTC.

This clone was counted once. The chain combines TRBV27 with TRBJ2-3, with D perhaps TRBD2 (6 bases). CDR1 is MNHEY, CDR2 SMNVEV, per germline (reference sequence). The CDR3 runs to 15 residues. Trimming took off 3 bases at V and 1 base at J, with 11 bases between the two ends. CDR3 loop: CASSLGGYGTDTQYF. The CDR3 DNA sequence: TGTGCCAGCAGTTTGGGGGGATATGGCACAGATACGCAGTATTTT.

The chain employs TRBV9 and TRBJ2-3; D not resolved. This CDR3 comprises 12 residues. The V end was cut by 3 bases, the J end by 3 bases, with 5 bases between. The V gene's germline CDR1 is SGDLS and CDR2 YYNGEE. This chain's CDR3 is CASSAQTDTQYF. As DNA, the CDR3 is TGTGCCAGCAGCGCGCAAACAGATACGCAGTATTTT.

The chain uses TRBV9 and TRBJ2-3; 8 bases align to TRBD2. Germline trimming cut 0 bases from V and 5 bases from J; bases unmatched to any gene: 5. Per germline, CDR1 SGDLS and CDR2 YYNGEE. The CDR3 has 15 residues. The CDR3 DNA sequence: TGTGCCAGCAGCGTAGGCGGGGGGCAGGGAGATACGCAGTATTTT. It codes for CASSVGGGQGDTQYF.

A few counts support this clone. This sequence joins TRBV9 and TRBJ1-6; 9 bases fit TRBD1. The CDR3 is made up of 14 amino acids. The trim removed 3 bases at V and 10 bases at J, leaving 5 bases unmatched. Germline V gives CDR1 SGDLS, CDR2 YYNGEE. CDR3 protein: CASSATGGGSPLHF. In DNA, the CDR3 is TGTGCCAGCAGCGCCACAGGGGGCGGATCACCCCTCCACTTT.

The rearrangement links TRBV10-2 to TRBJ1-2; 7 nucleotides align to TRBD1. CDR1 is WSHSY, CDR2 SAAADI, per germline. CDR3 length: 15 residues. V was clipped by 10 bases and J by 4 bases; unmatched bases: 15. The CDR3 nucleotides are TGCGCCACGTCCCAGGGGGGGCCCGGGACCTATGGCTACACCTTC. This sequence encodes CATSQGGPGTYGYTF.

This clone was counted only a few times. The V call is TRBV5-1, the J call TRBJ1-3; D call uncertain. The CDR3 sequence is 14 residues long. The V end lost 3 bases, the J end lost 7 bases, and 14 bases lay between the germline ends. Germline CDR1 is SGHRS and CDR2 is YFSETQ. CDR3 DNA sequence: TGCGCCAGCAGCTCGGGCCCCCCGGCCAACACCATATATTTT. This encodes CASSSGPPANTIYF.

In its sample, this clone was seen once. This chain joins TRBV4-1 and TRBJ2-2; TRBD2 aligns across 7 bases. The V and J ends lost 0 bases and 6 bases, in that order; junction bases with no gene match: 7. This CDR3 is 16 amino acids long. Germline V gene data show CDR1 as MGHRA and CDR2 as YSYEKL. DNA of the CDR3: TGCGCCAGCAGCCAAGATGGAAGGGGAGGGTCCGGGGAGCTGTTTTTT. Its protein is CASSQDGRGGSGELFF.

This clone was counted a single time. V is TRBV3-1 (or the pseudogene TRBV3-2) and J is TRBJ1-1, with TRBD1 matching over 9 bases. CDR3 size: 13 residues. Per the germline V gene, CDR1 is LGHDT and CDR2 is YNNKEL (reference sequence). J was trimmed by 8 bases and V by 4 bases; bases with no gene match: 5. DNA of the CDR3: TGTGCCAGCAGCCTACAGGGGGCTTGGGAAGCTTTCTTT. Residues: CASSLQGAWEAFF.

The V gene is TRBV19, the J gene TRBJ1-6; D gene unclear. The CDR3 contains 12 residues. Germline V gives CDR1 LNHDA, CDR2 SQIVND (reference sequence). Trimming shortened V by 7 bases and J by 6 bases, and 7 bases separated the two germline ends. The CDR3 loop is CASTDPNSPLHF. In nucleotides, the CDR3 is TGTGCCAGTACAGACCCTAATTCACCCCTCCACTTT.